Following are 8 T cell receptor beta chains from one sample sequenced in a study of blood T cell repertoires in COVID-19. Profiling relied on immunoSEQ multiplex PCR, and the TCRdb table lists in-frame clones only, not all of them. The data hold fewer than 250,000 clones, with more than 75% observed a single time. Sequencing was done on a sample of peripheral blood. The receptors here all came from a human donor in a cohort sampled during active COVID-19.

The CDR3 DNA sequence: TGCGCCAGCAGCCAAGAAACAGCAAGCTATGGCTACACCTTC. Protein: CASSQETASYGYTF. The chain has TRBV4-3 and TRBJ1-2, with D unresolved. Germline V gene sequence: CDR1 LGHNA, CDR2 YSLEER. V dropped 0 bases and J dropped 4 bases, with 9 bases sitting between them. This CDR3 has 14 amino acids.

V and J are TRBV19 and TRBJ2-1; 7 bases match TRBD1. The V segment lost 2 bases and the J segment 15 bases; nucleotides outside the gene matches: 7. The CDR3 totals 12 residues. Germline lookup yields CDR1 LNHDA and CDR2 SQIVND (reference sequence). In DNA form, the CDR3 reads TGTGCCAGTAGTATACAACAGGGGATGCCGTTCTTC. Its protein product is CASSIQQGMPFF.

The CDR3 nucleotides are TGTGCCAGCGGCCGGGGGGGGGCCAACGTCCTGACTTTC. Translating it yields CASGRGGANVLTF. This chain connects TRBV5-4 to TRBJ2-6; maybe TRBD2 (6 bases). The CDR3 consists of 13 residues. Looked up from germline, CDR1 is SGHNT and CDR2 is YYREEE (reference sequence). Between the trimmed V and J ends, which lost 7 bases and 4 bases, there was a span of 9 bases. Drawing the rest from reference TRBV5-4 and TRBJ2-6, the complete variable domain is ETGVTQSPTHLIKTRGQQVTLRCSSQSGHNTVSWYQQALGQGPQFIFQYYREEENGRGNFPPRFSGLQFPNYSSELNVNALELDDSALYLCASGRGGANVLTFGAGSRLTVL.

The chain links TRBV7-8 to TRBJ2-3, with 10 positions matching TRBD1. This CDR3 is 15 amino acids long. Germline trimming cut 4 bases from V and 14 bases from J; bases unmatched to any gene: 15. Looked up from germline, CDR1 is SGHVS and CDR2 is FQNEAQ. CDR3 in amino acids: CASSSAGATGGFAYF. The CDR3 DNA is TGTGCCAGCAGCTCGGCCGGTGCGACAGGGGGCTTTGCGTATTTT.

The rearrangement uses TRBV2 and TRBJ1-6, with TRBD1 matching 7 bases. Trimming cost V 6 bases and J 5 bases; bases outside gene matches: 7. The CDR3 is 15 residues long. Germline V lookup: CDR1 SNHLY, CDR2 FYNNEI. The CDR3 bases are TGTGCCAGCAGCGATGACAGGGAGGATAATTCACCCCTCCACTTT. Translation gives CASSDDREDNSPLHF.

The rearrangement uses TRBV3-1 (or the pseudogene TRBV3-2) and TRBJ1-2; the match to TRBD1 covers 9 bases. CDR1 is LGHDT and CDR2 is YNNKEL in the germline V gene (reference sequence). The CDR3 covers 14 residues. The ends lost 5 bases at V and 4 bases at J; junction bases unmatched: 5. CDR3 coding DNA: TGTGCCAGCAGCGCCCGGGACAGGGTCTATGGCTACACCTTC. Protein sequence: CASSARDRVYGYTF.

The chain couples TRBV24-1 to TRBJ2-7; 8 bases align to TRBD1. From germline, CDR1 is KGHDR and CDR2 SFDVKD. The V and J ends lost 3 bases and 5 bases, in that order; junction bases with no gene match: 2. The CDR3 is 13 residues long. The CDR3 DNA follows: TGTGCCACCAGTGATGACAGGGGAGACGAGCAGTACTTC. Residues: CATSDDRGDEQYF.

The chain recombines TRBV4-1 with TRBJ2-3; 8 bases fit TRBD2. CDR3 length: 15 amino acids. The germline CDR1 and CDR2 sequences are MGHRA and YSYEKL. The junction had 6 bases not matched to a gene; V was cut back by 4 bases and J by 3 bases. CDR3 region: CASSRLGLGTDTQYF. CDR3 in DNA: TGCGCCAGCAGCCGCCTGGGACTAGGAACAGATACGCAGTATTTT.